The rows below give T cell receptor beta chains drawn from one sample of a study of breast tumors, draining lymph nodes, adjacent tissues. One entry per CDR3 protein results from TCRdb running MiXCR on the multiplex PCR reads. Of under 350,000 distinct CDR3 sequences detected, roughly 31% appear once; the ten largest clones hold 1.1%. Sequencing input: axillary lymph node tissue. Receptors originate from a female donor with breast cancer. Some clones in this sample may be carry-over from other donors' samples. The CDR3 runs from the conserved cysteine through the conserved F or W. Fields, in order: V gene, J gene, CDR3 protein.

V gene: TRBV5-6; J gene: TRBJ2-2; CDR3 protein: CASSLAFSVGELFF
V gene: TRBV2; J gene: TRBJ1-4; CDR3 protein: CASILTGFREKLFF
V gene: TRBV5-4; J gene: TRBJ2-3; CDR3 protein: CASSFSLKLGTQYF
V gene: TRBV27; J gene: TRBJ2-5; CDR3 protein: CASSSGTGRETQYF
V gene: TRBV7-2; J gene: TRBJ1-5; CDR3 protein: CASSLRRGPLHQPQHF
V gene: TRBV6-1; J gene: TRBJ2-1; CDR3 protein: CASREAGSSYNEQFF
V gene: TRBV6-2/TRBV6-3; J gene: TRBJ2-1; CDR3 protein: CASSYLTGLIF
V gene: TRBV7-9; J gene: TRBJ2-1; CDR3 protein: CASSPAPGTSGSGKGSNEQFF
V gene: TRBV9; J gene: TRBJ2-3; CDR3 protein: CASSAKDRPSTDTQYF
V gene: TRBV7-3; J gene: TRBJ2-5; CDR3 protein: CAGSLEAGGQETQYF
V gene: TRBV12-3/TRBV12-4; J gene: TRBJ2-2; CDR3 protein: CASRPGQGRLFF
V gene: TRBV20-1; J gene: TRBJ2-3; CDR3 protein: CSASPRLPSTDTQYF
V gene: TRBV7-3; J gene: TRBJ2-5; CDR3 protein: CASSLGIQETQYF
V gene: TRBV5-8; J gene: TRBJ2-5; CDR3 protein: CASSRGTTAEETQYF
V gene: TRBV7-3; J gene: TRBJ1-2; CDR3 protein: CASSPGTDINYGYTF
V gene: TRBV4-3; J gene: TRBJ1-4; CDR3 protein: CASSRRGANEKLFF